The clone carrying this T cell receptor (beta chain) has a count of ten or more. Antigen: not known. Arm-PCR with iRepertoire HTBI primers amplified the CDR3 regions for these TCR beta libraries. TCRdb redid the calling of the multiplex PCR reads with MiXCR, one entry per CDR3 protein. The sample includes hundreds of thousands of distinct CDR3 sequences, under 20% of them seen just once. The data were taken from a study of regulatory T cells in long-lasting Graves disease. Study background: Antithyroid drugs had been taken under 3 months by newly diagnosed Graves' patients.

The time point is: newly diagnosed GD, antithyroid drugs for less than 3 months. Making the TCR library involved RNA that had been extracted from PBMCs. Findings and limits, study-wide: Persistent disease favored TRBV28, TRBJ1-2 and TRBJ2-5.

V lost 2 bases and J lost 5, with 22 bases in between. This CDR3 comprises 18 residues. These sequences were also reported in another study, on T cells in Graves' hyperthyroidism and ophthalmopathy. From that report: Uncontrolled infection, other autoimmune disease, pregnancy or lactation disqualified patients from enrolment. The primer set for the first-round RT-PCR of the TCR CDR3 was HTBI.

The sequences come from peripheral blood mononuclear cells (PBMCs), collected at new diagnosis, from a patient treated with antithyroid drugs. V usage is TRBV12-3 or TRBV12-4 and J usage is TRBJ2-1; D assignment may be TRBD1 or TRBD2 (7 bases each). The sequence was collected from a woman in her 30s with Graves disease. As DNA, the CDR3 is TGTGCCAGCAGTTTAAGGGGGGGGAAGGGGGCGCAAAACAATGAGCAGTTCTTC. Translating gives CASSLRGGKGAQNNEQFF.